This T cell receptor beta chain was identified during a study of cytomegalovirus exposure and HLA in healthy donors. Germline V CDR1 and CDR2: MNHNS, SASEGT. Deletions cut 5 bases from V and 6 bases from J, with 17 bases between. CDR3 size: 15 residues. Worth noting for this clone: What it recognizes is unknown.

Study-wide results and limits: Only CMV serostatus was available as immune exposure information. A later analysis associated 16,951 TCR beta sequences with HLA alleles at a 0.05 false discovery rate.

PCR amplification relied on 60 Vbeta primers (plus 13 Jbeta primers). Sequencing used immunoSEQ multiplex PCR; TCRdb keeps in-frame clones, though not all of them. This repertoire shows 120,000 to 150,000 clones, 79% found once; its top ten account for just under 1%. The sequencing sample was made of PBMCs. This sequence joins TRBV6-1 and TRBJ2-1; tentatively, D is TRBD2 (6 bases). The receptor's source is a man between 18 and 29 years old in good health and CMV-seronegative. The DNA for the CDR3 is TGTGCCAGCAGTACTTTGCCGGGACTCATCAATGAGCAGTTCTTC. This gives the protein CASSTLPGLINEQFF.